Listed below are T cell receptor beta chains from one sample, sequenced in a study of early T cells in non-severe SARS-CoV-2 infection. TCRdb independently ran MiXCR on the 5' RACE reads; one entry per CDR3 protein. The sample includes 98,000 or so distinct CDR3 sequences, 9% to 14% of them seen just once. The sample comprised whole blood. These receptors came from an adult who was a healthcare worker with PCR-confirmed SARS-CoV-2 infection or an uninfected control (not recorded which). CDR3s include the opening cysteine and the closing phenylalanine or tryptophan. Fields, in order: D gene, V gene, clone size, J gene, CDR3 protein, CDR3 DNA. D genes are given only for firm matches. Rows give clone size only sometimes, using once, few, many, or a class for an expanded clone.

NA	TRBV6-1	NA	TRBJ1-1	CASTRPGVNTEAFF	TGTGCCAGTACGAGACCGGGAGTGAACACTGAAGCTTTCTTT
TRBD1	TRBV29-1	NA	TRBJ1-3	CSALPGQGFSADLGNTIYF	TGCAGCGCCCTCCCCGGACAGGGTTTTTCGGCCGACCTTGGAAACACCATATATTTT
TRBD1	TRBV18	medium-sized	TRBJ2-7	CASSPPTGQATYEQYF	TGTGCCAGCTCACCCCCGACGGGACAGGCTACCTACGAGCAGTACTTC
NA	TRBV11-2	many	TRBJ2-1	CASSLEGRSYNEQFF	TGTGCCAGCAGCTTAGAAGGCCGTTCCTACAATGAGCAGTTCTTC
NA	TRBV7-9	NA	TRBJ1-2	CASSSDIYGYTF	TGTGCCAGCAGCTCAGACATCTATGGCTACACCTTC
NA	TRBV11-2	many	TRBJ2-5	CASSLSNQPETQYF	TGTGCCAGCAGCTTATCGAACCAGCCGGAGACCCAGTACTTC
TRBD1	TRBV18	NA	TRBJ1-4	CASSPGTAKNEKLFF	TGTGCCAGCTCACCTGGGACAGCTAAGAATGAAAAACTGTTTTTT
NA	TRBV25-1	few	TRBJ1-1	CASRPSKQGRGLTEAFF	TGTGCCAGCAGACCTTCAAAACAGGGTCGGGGGCTCACTGAAGCTTTCTTT
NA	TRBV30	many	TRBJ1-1	CAWARGMNTEAFF	TGTGCCTGGGCTAGGGGGATGAACACTGAAGCTTTCTTT
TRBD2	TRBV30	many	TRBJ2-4	CAWNKGTSGREGFAKNIQYF	TGTGCCTGGAACAAGGGGACTAGCGGGAGGGAAGGGTTTGCCAAAAACATTCAGTACTTC
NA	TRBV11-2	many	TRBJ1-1	CASSLGETEAFF	TGTGCCAGCAGCCTAGGGGAGACTGAAGCTTTCTTT
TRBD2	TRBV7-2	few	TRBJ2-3	CASSISGEITDTQYF	TGTGCCAGCAGCATTAGCGGGGAAATCACAGATACGCAGTATTTT
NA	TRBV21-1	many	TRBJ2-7	CASSKARRPHIPYEQYF	TGTGCCAGCAGCAAAGCCAGGCGGCCTCATATCCCCTACGAGCAGTACTTC
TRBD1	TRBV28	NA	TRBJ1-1	CASRVTGTTTEAFF	TGTGCCAGCAGGGTGACAGGGACGACGACTGAAGCTTTCTTT
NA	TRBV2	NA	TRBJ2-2	CASSEEQPRIGELFF	TGTGCCAGCAGTGAAGAACAACCCCGGATAGGGGAGCTGTTTTTT
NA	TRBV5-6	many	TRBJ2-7	CASSSTFGTNTYEQYF	TGTGCCAGCAGCTCCACGTTCGGGACGAATACCTACGAGCAGTACTTC
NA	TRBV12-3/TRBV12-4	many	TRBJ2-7	CASSFNGAYEQYF	TGTGCCAGCAGTTTTAATGGGGCCTACGAGCAGTACTTC
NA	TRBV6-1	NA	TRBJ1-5	CASSGLGLNNQPQHF	TGTGCCAGCAGTGGTTTAGGACTCAACAATCAGCCCCAGCATTTT
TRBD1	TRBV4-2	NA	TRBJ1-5	CASSRTGGNQPQHF	TGTGCCAGCAGCCGGACAGGGGGCAATCAGCCCCAGCATTTT
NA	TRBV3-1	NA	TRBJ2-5	CVSSQGSFGTQYF	TGTGTCAGCAGCCAAGGATCCTTCGGGACCCAGTACTTC
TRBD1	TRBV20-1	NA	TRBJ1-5	CSATTGGRYSNQPQHF	TGCAGTGCTACGACAGGGGGCCGCTATAGCAATCAGCCCCAGCATTTT
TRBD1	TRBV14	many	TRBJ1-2	CASSPSPGQTYGYTF	TGTGCCAGCTCCCCAAGCCCGGGACAGACATATGGCTACACCTTC
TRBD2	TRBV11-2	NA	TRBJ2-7	CASSLPTSGSGEQYF	TGTGCCAGCAGCTTACCGACTAGCGGGAGCGGTGAGCAGTACTTC
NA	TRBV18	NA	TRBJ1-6	CASSPEGGNSPLHF	TGTGCCAGCTCACCAGAGGGTGGGAATTCACCCCTCCACTTT
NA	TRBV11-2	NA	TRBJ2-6	CASRSIAGVSGANVLTF	TGTGCCAGCAGATCAATTGCCGGGGTCTCCGGGGCCAACGTCCTGACTTTC